Included here is one T cell receptor beta chain sequence, with context. This clonotype came up many times. No cognate antigen has been identified for it. No much larger clonotype is one base removed from it; base qualities were not supplied. This sample was included in a study of breast tumors, draining lymph nodes, adjacent tissues (dated by TCRdb to 2016 to 2017). With respect to the entire study: Breast cancer patients provided tumor, adjacent nontumor tissue and axillary lymph nodes, and the study compared the TCR beta repertoires across these three sources. The study was designed to assess the relationships and possible T-cell exchange between tumor, surrounding tissue and draining lymph node repertoires in human breast cancer. What the work shows at the level of the full study, not this receptor alone: Tumor T-cell repertoires showed less diversity than lymph node repertoires and more diversity than nontumor tissue repertoires, and tumor T-cell repertoires showed preferential V and J gene usage. The study presented the conclusion that tumor T cells originate in lymph nodes as consistent with a hypothesis, not as something directly demonstrated. Tumor and nontumor tissue repertoires were significantly more similar in luminal-like than in basal-like breast cancer. The data were judged consistent with most tumor T cells deriving from the lymph node and then expanding within tumor tissue.

V gives up 0 bases and J gives up 5 bases, and the segment between their germline ends measures 10 bases. Based on the germline V gene, the CDR1 and CDR2 sequences are MNHEY and SVGAGI. The CDR3 holds 14 amino acids from the cysteine to the phenylalanine. Just CDR3 DNA is preserved here, 42 bases in frame from base 1. Sequenced using an Illumina HiSeq 2000. Multiplex PCR amplification was used to build the TCR beta chain libraries. High-throughput sequencing was used to analyze the amplified TCR beta chain products. The public reads were reprocessed in TCRdb via fastp at Q25 and MiXCR, keeping in-frame beta chains. Rows merge per CDR3 protein into single entries with the most common DNA and genes. The sample records roughly 80,000 distinct CDR3 sequences, roughly a fifth of which are singletons. In total, the top ten clones hold around 2.4% of the sample. Lymph node samples came from the axillary draining lymph nodes of breast cancer patients.

The chain couples TRBV6-5 to TRBJ1-2, with no reliable assignment of the D segment. The sequencing input was axillary lymph node tissue. This TCR was sampled from a female donor with breast cancer. Some clones in this sample may be carry-over from other donors' samples. Here is the DNA: TGTGCCAGCAGTTACTCGAGAACTGTTTATGGCTACACCTTC. Translated, this gives CASSYSRTVYGYTF.